This T cell receptor (beta chain) appears in the sequencing data of a study of T cell repertoires in cytomegalovirus infection. Overall study: The authors relied on CMV epitopes, both recently identified HLA-C-restricted and well-studied HLA-B-restricted. From public TCR beta signatures came an indication of both CMV infection and matching HLA type.

Germline V CDR1 and CDR2: LGHNT, FRNRAP. The ends were cut back, 4 bases at V and 7 bases at J, with 8 bases in the middle. This CDR3 has 11 amino acids. Study results and caveats: Totalled public TCR beta family frequency picked out people who carried CMV plus the relevant HLA. HLA-C-restricted CMV-specific TCR beta clonotypes were dominant in the ex vivo response.

TCRdb used MiXCR to reprocess the reads, holding one entry per CDR3 protein. The data hold about 890,000 distinct CDR3 sequences, with less than 40% observed a single time. In the case of this clonotype: Its target is not known.

Source: cultured CD8+ T cells from PBMCs, taken from culture after CMV antigen stimulation. The V gene is TRBV12-5, the J gene TRBJ2-7; D uncertain. This clonotype was obtained from a human donor in good health (CMV status not recorded). Some clones in this sample may be carry-over from other donors' samples. CDR3 region: CASGYSGEQYF. CDR3 nucleotide sequence: TGTGCTAGTGGTTACAGTGGAGAGCAGTACTTC.